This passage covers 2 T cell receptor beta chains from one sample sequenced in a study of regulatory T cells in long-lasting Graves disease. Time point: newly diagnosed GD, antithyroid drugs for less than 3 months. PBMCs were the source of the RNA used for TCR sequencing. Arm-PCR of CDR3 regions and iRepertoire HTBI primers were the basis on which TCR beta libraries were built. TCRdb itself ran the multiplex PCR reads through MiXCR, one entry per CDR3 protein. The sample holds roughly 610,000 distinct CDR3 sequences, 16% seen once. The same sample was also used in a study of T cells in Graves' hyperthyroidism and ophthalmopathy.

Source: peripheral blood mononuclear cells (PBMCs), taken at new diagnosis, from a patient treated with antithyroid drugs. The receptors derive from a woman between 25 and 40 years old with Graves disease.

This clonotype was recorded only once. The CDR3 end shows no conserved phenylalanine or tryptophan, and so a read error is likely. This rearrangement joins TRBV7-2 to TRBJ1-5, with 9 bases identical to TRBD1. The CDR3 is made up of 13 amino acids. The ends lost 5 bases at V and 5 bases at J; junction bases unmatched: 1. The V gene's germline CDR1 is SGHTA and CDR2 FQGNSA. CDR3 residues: CASSRTGDQPQHS. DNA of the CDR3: TGTGCCAGCAGCCGGACAGGGGATCAGCCCCAGCATTCT.

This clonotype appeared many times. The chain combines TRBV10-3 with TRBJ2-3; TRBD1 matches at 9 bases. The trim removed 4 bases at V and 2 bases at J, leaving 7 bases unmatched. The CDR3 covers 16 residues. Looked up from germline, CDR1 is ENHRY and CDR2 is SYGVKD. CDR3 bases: TGTGCCATCAGTGGGAACCGGGACAGGGACACAGATACGCAGTATTTT. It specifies CAISGNRDRDTDTQYF.